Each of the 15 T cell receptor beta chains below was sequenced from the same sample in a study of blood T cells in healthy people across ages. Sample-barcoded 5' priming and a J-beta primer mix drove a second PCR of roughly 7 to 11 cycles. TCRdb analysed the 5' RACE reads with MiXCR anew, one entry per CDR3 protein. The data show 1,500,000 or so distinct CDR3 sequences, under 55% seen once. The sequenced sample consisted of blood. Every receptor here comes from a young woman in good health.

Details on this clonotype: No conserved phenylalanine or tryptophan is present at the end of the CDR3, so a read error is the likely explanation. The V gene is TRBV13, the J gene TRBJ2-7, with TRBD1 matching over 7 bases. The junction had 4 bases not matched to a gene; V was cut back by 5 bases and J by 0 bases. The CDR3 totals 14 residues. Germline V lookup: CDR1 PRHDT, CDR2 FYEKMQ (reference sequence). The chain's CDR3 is CASSPGQVSYEQYS. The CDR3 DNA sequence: TGTGCCAGCAGCCCCGGACAGGTCTCCTACGAGCAGTACTCC.

For the CDR3, the DNA is TGTGCCAGCAGCGTAAGGCTAGTCGATGAGCAGTTCTTC. Residues: CASSVRLVDEQFF. This chain connects TRBV11-1 to TRBJ2-1; D not certain. In germline, CDR1 is SGHAT, CDR2 FQDESV (reference sequence). The CDR3 covers 13 residues. With 5 bases removed from V and 8 bases from J, the gap between germline ends came to 13 bases.

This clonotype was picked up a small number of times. Written as DNA, the CDR3 is TGCGCCAGCAGCTTGACGACAGCCGTATGGGGTGAGCAGTACTTC. It yields the protein CASSLTTAVWGEQYF. V is TRBV5-1 and J is TRBJ2-4, with D perhaps TRBD1 (5 bases). CDR3 size: 15 residues. The germline V gene encodes CDR1 SGHRS and CDR2 YFSETQ. Trimming removed 1 base from V and 13 bases from J, with 21 bases in between.

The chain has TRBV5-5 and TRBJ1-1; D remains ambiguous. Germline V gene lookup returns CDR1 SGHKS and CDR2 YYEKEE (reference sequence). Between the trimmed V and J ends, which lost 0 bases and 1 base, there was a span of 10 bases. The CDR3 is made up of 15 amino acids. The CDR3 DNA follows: TGTGCCAGCAGCTTGGTTGGGTTCGCGAACACTGAAGCTTTCTTT. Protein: CASSLVGFANTEAFF.

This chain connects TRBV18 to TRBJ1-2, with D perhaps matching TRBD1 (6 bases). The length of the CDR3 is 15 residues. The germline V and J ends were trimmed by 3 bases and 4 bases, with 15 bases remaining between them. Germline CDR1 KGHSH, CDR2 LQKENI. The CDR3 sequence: CASSPGNQGFYGYTF. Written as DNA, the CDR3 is TGTGCCAGCTCACCTGGGAACCAGGGGTTCTATGGCTACACCTTC.

The CDR3: CASGSLSTDTQYF. Here the CDR3 DNA reads TGTGCCAGCGGCAGTTTGTCCACAGATACGCAGTATTTT. The chain recombines TRBV12-3 or TRBV12-4 with TRBJ2-3; no definite D call. Deletions cut 8 bases from V and 2 bases from J, with 11 bases between. The CDR3 has 13 residues.

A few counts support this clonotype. CDR3 bases: TGCAGTGCTAGTGGCCAGGTTGGTGAGCAGTTCTTC. Translation gives CSASGQVGEQFF. The chain carries TRBV20-1 and TRBJ2-1; D is uncertain. Germline V gene sequence: CDR1 DFQATT, CDR2 SNEGSKA (reference sequence). CDR3 length: 12 residues. Trimming pared 3 bases from V and 9 bases from J, leaving 12 bases between.

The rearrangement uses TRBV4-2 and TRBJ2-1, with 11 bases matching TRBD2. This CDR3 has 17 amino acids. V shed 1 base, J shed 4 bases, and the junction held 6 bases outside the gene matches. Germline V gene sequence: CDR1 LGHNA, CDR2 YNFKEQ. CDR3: CASSQAQGLAEYNEQFF. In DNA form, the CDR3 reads TGTGCCAGCAGCCAAGCACAGGGACTAGCGGAATACAATGAGCAGTTCTTC.

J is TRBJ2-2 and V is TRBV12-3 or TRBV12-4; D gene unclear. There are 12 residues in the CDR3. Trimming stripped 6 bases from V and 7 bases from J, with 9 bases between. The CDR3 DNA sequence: TGTGCCAGCAGCAATGATCACGGGGAGCTGTTTTTT. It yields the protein CASSNDHGELFF.

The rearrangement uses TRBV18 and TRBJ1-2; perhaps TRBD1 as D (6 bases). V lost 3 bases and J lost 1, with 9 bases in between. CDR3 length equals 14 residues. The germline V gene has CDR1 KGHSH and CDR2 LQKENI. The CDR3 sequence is CASSPNRDNYGYTF. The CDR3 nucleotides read TGTGCCAGCTCACCTAACAGGGATAACTATGGCTACACCTTC.

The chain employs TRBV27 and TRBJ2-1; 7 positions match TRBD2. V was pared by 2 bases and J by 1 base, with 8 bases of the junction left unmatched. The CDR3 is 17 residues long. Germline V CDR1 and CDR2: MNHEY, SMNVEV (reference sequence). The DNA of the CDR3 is TGTGCCAGCAGTTTAAAGTCCGGCGGGGGTTCCTACAATGAGCAGTTCTTC. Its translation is CASSLKSGGGSYNEQFF.

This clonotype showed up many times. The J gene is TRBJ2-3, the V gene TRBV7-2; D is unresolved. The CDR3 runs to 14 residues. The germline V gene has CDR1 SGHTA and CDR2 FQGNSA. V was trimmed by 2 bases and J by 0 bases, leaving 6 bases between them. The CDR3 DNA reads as TGTGCCAGCAGCTTACTCACTAGCACAGATACGCAGTATTTT. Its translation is CASSLLTSTDTQYF.

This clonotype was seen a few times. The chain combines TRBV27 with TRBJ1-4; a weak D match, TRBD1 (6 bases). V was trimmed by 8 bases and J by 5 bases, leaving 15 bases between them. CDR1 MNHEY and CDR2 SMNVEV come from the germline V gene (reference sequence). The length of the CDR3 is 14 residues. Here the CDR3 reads CASRYDRRNEKLFF. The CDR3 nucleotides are TGTGCCAGCCGGTACGACAGGAGAAATGAAAAACTGTTTTTT.

CDR3 sequence: CASSVTGVGQYF. The CDR3 DNA reads as TGCGCCAGCAGCGTGACAGGAGTGGGCCAGTACTTC. This chain uses TRBV5-1 with TRBJ2-5; a weak D match, TRBD1 (6 bases). CDR1 and CDR2 (germline): SGHRS, YFSETQ. V dropped 4 bases and J dropped 10 bases, with 14 bases sitting between them. The CDR3 totals 12 residues. Filled out from reference TRBV5-1 and TRBJ2-5, the complete variable domain reads KAGVTQTPRYLIKTRGQQVTLSCSPISGHRSVSWYQQTPGQGLQFLFEYFSETQRNKGNFPGRFSGRQFSNSRSEMNVSTLELGDSALYLCASSVTGVGQYFGPGTRLLVL.

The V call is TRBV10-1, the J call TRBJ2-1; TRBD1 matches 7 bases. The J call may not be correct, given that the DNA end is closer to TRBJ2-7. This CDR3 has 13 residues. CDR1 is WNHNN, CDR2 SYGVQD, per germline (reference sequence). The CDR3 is CASSRNRGNEQYF. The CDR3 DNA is TGCGCCAGCAGTAGAAACAGGGGCAATGAGCAGTACTTC.